This T cell receptor beta chain derives from a study of cytomegalovirus exposure and HLA in healthy donors (dated by TCRdb to the late 2010s). Concerning the study at large: An earlier analysis of roughly 630 of the donors reported roughly 270 Gb of sequence data and 120 million or so unique TCR beta sequences from about 200 million T cells. An early release covering roughly 580 HLA-typed donors comprised about 300 gigabases of sequencing data and 85 million to 100 million unique TCR sequences. Of the approximately 400 genotyped donors, 75% to 85% were placed in the genetic ancestry cluster associated with self-reported Caucasian donors. The study was designed to test whether signatures of past pathogen exposure could be identified by cataloging public T cell receptors. The study profiled the T cell repertoires of under 850 subjects by immunosequencing and related them to cytomegalovirus serostatus. Besides the first cohort of under 700 subjects, a separate validation cohort made up of 120 different subjects was used. To predict cytomegalovirus infection status, the study combined high-throughput TCR immunosequencing, statistical association of individual TCRs with disease status, and machine learning. A later analysis re-analyzed previously published TCR beta repertoires from 500 to 700 donors and added high-resolution HLA genotyping to study TCR occurrence patterns. Rather than using new phenotypic data, the later analysis identified candidate immune exposures from TCR beta sequences and from how often those sequences occurred across donors. An earlier analysis of around 540 of the donors applied high-throughput TCR beta sequencing to assess whether each TCR beta V gene segment acted as functional or pseudogenic. Alongside the repertoire data, information on donor age, sex, ethnicity and CMV serostatus was compiled. In a later genetic analysis, genome-wide SNP genotypes for about three fifths of the roughly 670 donors were used, and that subset was treated as a discovery cohort. All discovery cohort repertoires had been generated using a single sequencing platform. HLA typing included class I and class II loci at four-digit resolution. The number of donors typed differed by locus, with 629-630 for A, B, C, DRB1 and DQB1, roughly 520 for DQA1, 600 to 610 for DPA1, and approximately 470 for DPB1. Because of strong linkage in the cohort, roughly five DR-DQ haplotypes were treated as single units for association and clustering. Among about 400 genotyped donors of the cohort, an average of around 240,000 unique TCR beta nucleotide sequences was sequenced per donor, of which 15% to 20% were non-productive.

In total, roughly 670 healthy bone marrow donors made up the cohort. At the time of sampling, every cohort member was nominally healthy, though immune exposures that went unrecorded were likely present. The donor tested CMV seronegative and was one of the 352 seronegative cohort members. A peripheral blood sample was provided by each donor, and peripheral blood mononuclear cells were used for TCR beta sequencing. Genomic DNA extraction from the blood cell samples was performed with the Qiagen DNeasy Blood Extraction Kit. Broader findings and caveats from the paper: The study gave a list of under 200 TCR beta chains associated with cytomegalovirus. In a later analysis, 16,951 TCR beta sequences were associated with specific HLA alleles at a false discovery rate of 0.05. When HLA alleles, especially DR and DQ, strongly co-occurred, attributing TCR associations to individual alleles was difficult. Correlated functional status among segregating V segments might be attributable to linkage disequilibrium, but an unknown experimental factor could not be ruled out. In a later analysis, HLA-associated TCR beta chains were found to be more clonally expanded and to have lower generation probabilities than equally common non-associated chains. A later analysis reported that several top co-occurrence clusters appeared linked to parvovirus B19, influenza, CMV and Epstein-Barr virus. An earlier analysis of several hundred of the donors showed that most TCR beta V segments appeared in productive rearrangements either about 87% or about 30% of the time, which broadly matched IMGT annotations. According to a later genetic analysis, donors in an Asian-associated ancestry cluster had fewer N-insertions in productive TCRs than the roughly 700-donor mean. Most TCR sequences were seen in very few donors, while some public TCRs were found in many individuals. In a later analysis, the rate of TCR association differed among HLA loci, with DRB1 alleles having the most associated TCRs and HLA-C alleles having the fewest. Cytomegalovirus status was reported to be diagnosed by the classifier with high specificity and sensitivity in both the original and validation cohorts. In a later genetic analysis, a missense DCLRE1C variant was associated with V-gene and J-gene trimming of TCR beta chains, and the association was replicated in an independent cohort. The authors suggested that the approach could potentially be extended to other disease states and immunological phenotypes. In vitro tests confirmed that a few of the cytomegalovirus-associated TCR beta chains recognize cytomegalovirus antigens. A further reported finding was that TCR beta sequences accurately predicted the HLA-A and HLA-B alleles for most subjects in the first cohort. For the cohort, immune exposure information was limited to CMV serostatus. The presence/absence analyses assumed that sequencing depth was roughly uniform across donors, and that assumption may not be true. Only TCR beta chains were sequenced in this cohort, and the absence of alpha or paired-chain data limited detectable features. Most CMV-associated TCR beta chains appeared to be HLA-restricted in a later analysis, and the HLA associations seemed to be driven largely by CMV exposure. The sequencing pipeline was judged likely to have produced a cluster of highly shared sequence variants as a technical artifact. Because HLA typing was unavailable for some donors at each locus, only the typed subset was used in association tests. The earlier analysis of a few hundred of the donors excluded approximately 15 rarely observed V segments, including chromosome 9 orphons, because counts were too low.

Points on this clone: Its antigen is unknown. No qualities accompany the bases; no much larger clone lies one base away.

Library generation was performed with the immunoSEQ multiplex PCR assay. For the multiplex PCR, a mixture combining 60 forward primers for TCR Vbeta segments and 13 reverse primers for TCR Jbeta segments was used. The CDR3 region of rearranged TCR beta genes was amplified from genomic DNA by a multiplex PCR assay. The Illumina HiSeq System was used to sequence the amplified TCR beta libraries as 87-base-pair reads. From the authors' description of their analysis: A later analysis counted some 74 million unique TCR beta chains across the 640 or so repertoires, and about 10 million of these chains were shared by at least two donors. To remove PCR and sequencing errors, raw reads were error-corrected and collapsed into unique sequences using a nearest-neighbor algorithm that merged closely related sequences. CDR3 sequences were aligned to IMGT reference sequences to assign V, D and J gene segments. For a sequence to be retained, a match of at least six nucleotides to both a V gene segment and a J gene segment was required. A rearrangement counted as productive if the CDR3 had no stop codons and remained in frame with V and J, and every other rearrangement counted as non-productive. CDR3 was defined according to IMGT convention as the region running from the second conserved V-encoded cysteine to the conserved J-encoded phenylalanine. Sequences without an unambiguous match to a single V gene segment were excluded from the earlier analysis of approximately 600 of the donors. In an earlier analysis of a few hundred of the donors, V segments were called functional above 56.7% productive rearrangements and were called segregating when the between-donor standard deviation exceeded 5%. A statistical classification framework was built to diagnose cytomegalovirus status from the catalog of TCR beta chain sequences. V and J gene assignment, in a later analysis, came from comparing TCR nucleotide sequences with IMGT/GENE-DB human TR gene sequences. The TCRdist pipeline was used in a later analysis to assign CDR3 sequences and most-parsimonious VDJ recombination scenarios. In a later analysis, each TCR beta chain was defined by its CDR3 amino acid sequence together with its V-gene family, and reads without a unique V-gene family were excluded. As a way to deal with suspected cross-contamination and a sequencing artifact, a later analysis dropped 640 or so nucleotide sequences that were highly shared and had low generation probability. In a later analysis, a clonal expansion index for each public chain was calculated from normalized within-repertoire ranks of inferred template counts. Generation probabilities in a later analysis came from a VDJ recombination model fitted to out-of-frame rearrangements, and those results were checked against IGoR. Hypergeometric tests were used in a later analysis to score TCR-TCR, TCR-HLA and TCR-CMV co-occurrence, with a repertoire-size bias correction applied to the TCR pairs. A later analysis estimated false discovery rates by permuting HLA or CMV assignments 20 times. In a later analysis, co-occurring TCRs were grouped using DBSCAN, with TCRdist sequence similarity added in when clustering inside HLA-allele-positive subsets. Repertoires with fewer than 30,000 or more than 120,000 public chains were left out of co-occurrence clustering, as were roughly five repertoires with anomalous nucleotide sharing. TCRdb took this table from immuneACCESS and kept in-frame rearrangements with V and J called. Such tables lack part of the clones; where checked against another copy, unresolved V genes explain under half of the gap, and the rest is unexplained. Clonal size and the V and J genes are those of that table, whereas D and trimming came from the DNA. The sample data list approximately 120,000 clones, and around 80% of these were observed just once. The biggest ten clones account for approximately 2% of the sample.

The sequence derives from a man in his forties or fifties in good health and CMV-seronegative. What was sequenced was PBMCs.

The CDR3 in this case is CASSIGTGSYNEQFF. The DNA reads as follows: TGTGCCAGTAGTATCGGGACAGGCTCCTACAATGAGCAGTTCTTC. This receptor chain uses TRBV19 and TRBJ2-1; a stretch of 8 junction bases matches TRBD1. The germline V end is reduced by 3 bases and the J end by 0 bases; junction bases left unmatched: 1. The CDR3 sequence holds 15 residues, the cysteine and phenylalanine included. CDR3 DNA only is kept here, 45 bases in frame from base 1. From a lookup of the germline V gene (reference sequence), CDR1 and CDR2 are LNHDA and SQIVND.